Below are 20 T cell receptor beta chains sequenced from a single sample in a study of blood T cell repertoires in COVID-19. Assay used: immunoSEQ multiplex PCR; TCRdb lists only in-frame clones, some missing. Of 300,000 to 400,000 clones listed, approximately 89% are singletons. The sequenced sample consisted of peripheral blood. These receptor sequences come from a woman under 30 who had recovered from COVID-19.

The V and J genes are TRBV12-5 and TRBJ2-5, with 8 nucleotides matching TRBD2. The CDR3 is 15 amino acids. The J segment lost 4 bases and the V segment lost 7 bases, leaving 11 bases of the junction unmatched. In germline, CDR1 is LGHNT, CDR2 FRNRAP. CDR3 in amino acids: CASASGAGGLETQYF. CDR3 coding DNA: TGTGCTAGTGCGTCTGGGGCGGGAGGTCTAGAGACCCAGTACTTC.

The chain is built from TRBV6-5 and TRBJ1-1; 8 bases match TRBD1. V was clipped by 9 bases and J by 4 bases; unmatched bases: 10. The CDR3 length is 14 residues. CDR1 and CDR2 (germline): MNHEY, SVGAGI. This CDR3 is CASRTGRVGTEAFF. CDR3 DNA: TGTGCCAGTCGGACAGGGAGGGTTGGCACTGAAGCTTTCTTT.

V and J are TRBV18 and TRBJ2-7, with TRBD1 as a possible D gene (6 bases). Germline-derived CDR1 and CDR2 are KGHSH and LQKENI. Trimming left V 6 bases short and J 8 bases short, with 14 bases between. The CDR3 consists of 12 residues. CDR3 amino acids: CASSQGQSQQYV. The CDR3 DNA reads TGTGCCAGCTCCCAAGGACAGAGCCAGCAGTACGTC.

The gene calls are TRBV19 and TRBJ2-4, with a possible D match to TRBD2 (7 bases). CDR1 is LNHDA, CDR2 SQIVND, per germline (reference sequence). CDR3 length: 17 amino acids. Trimming pared 5 bases from V and 2 bases from J, leaving 19 bases between. The CDR3 spells CASSWGGRRDSKNIQYF. CDR3 sequence (DNA): TGTGCCAGTAGTTGGGGGGGGCGCCGCGATTCCAAAAACATTCAGTACTTC.

The chain joins TRBV7-9 to TRBJ1-4, with 7 bases lining up with TRBD1. The CDR3 loop spans 16 amino acids. Germline V CDR1 and CDR2: SEHNR, FQNEAQ (reference sequence). The V and J ends lost 1 base and 0 bases, in that order; junction bases with no gene match: 2. The CDR3 region is CASSLGTGATNEKLFF. The DNA of the CDR3 is TGTGCCAGCAGCTTAGGAACAGGGGCAACTAATGAAAAACTGTTTTTT.

The rearrangement links TRBV29-1 to TRBJ2-7, with D possibly TRBD1 on 5 matching bases. There are 10 residues in the CDR3. Germline CDR1 reads SQVTM; CDR2 reads ANQGSEA. CDR3: CIGQGDEQYV. CDR3 nucleotide sequence: TGCATCGGCCAAGGGGACGAGCAGTACGTC.

The genes are TRBV29-1 and TRBJ2-1; TRBD2 might be the D (6 bases). Germline V gene sequence: CDR1 SQVTM, CDR2 ANQGSEA. The CDR3 length is 18 residues. V shed 1 base and J shed 1 base, with 20 bases lying between them. CDR3 sequence reads: CSVEGGIHSGESYNEQFF. The DNA for the CDR3 is TGCAGCGTTGAAGGGGGGATCCATAGCGGTGAATCCTACAATGAGCAGTTCTTC.

The chain carries TRBV19 and TRBJ1-4; TRBD1 matches 8 bases. CDR1 and CDR2 from the germline V gene are LNHDA and SQIVND (reference sequence). CDR3 length equals 16 residues. V shed 7 bases, J shed 3 bases, and the junction held 10 bases outside the gene matches. The CDR3 region is CASKRTGPSSNEKLFF. The CDR3 region has the DNA TGTGCCAGTAAGCGGACAGGGCCGTCATCTAATGAAAAACTGTTTTTT.

In this sample, this clone turned up once. The chain has TRBV7-9 and TRBJ1-2, with unresolved D. Deletions cut 6 bases from V and 4 bases from J, with 24 bases between. This CDR3 is built from 17 residues. Germline CDR1 reads SEHNR; CDR2 reads FQNEAQ (reference sequence). The CDR3 nucleotides are TGTGCCAGCAGTTTCCTCCCGAGGGATACAGTCTCCTATGGCTACACCTTC. As protein: CASSFLPRDTVSYGYTF. Full variable domain (remainder filled in from reference TRBV7-9 and TRBJ1-2): DTGVSQNPRHKITKRGQNVTFRCDPISEHNRLYWYRQTLGQGPEFLTYFQNEAQLEKSRLLSDRFSAERPKGSFSTLEIQRTEQGDSAMYLCASSFLPRDTVSYGYTFGSGTRLTVV.

The V call is TRBV7-2, the J call TRBJ1-1; 9 nucleotides align to TRBD1. V was clipped by 3 bases and J by 4 bases; unmatched bases: 9. Germline CDR1 reads SGHTA; CDR2 reads FQGNSA. The CDR3 has 16 amino acids. DNA of the CDR3: TGTGCCAGCAGCTTTGAACAGGGGGCGCGGGTCACTGAAGCTTTCTTT. This codes for CASSFEQGARVTEAFF.

This rearrangement joins TRBV30 to TRBJ1-2, with D unresolved. The V end was cut by 1 base, the J end by 8 bases, with 8 bases between. The CDR3 is 11 amino acids. Germline CDR1 reads GTSNPN; CDR2 reads SVGIG (reference sequence). CDR3 DNA sequence: TGTGCCTGGAGTGGTAGAGGCGGCTACACCTTC. This translates into CAWSGRGGYTF. Using reference TRBV30 and TRBJ1-2 for the parts outside the CDR3, the full variable domain is SQTIHQWPATLVQPVGSPLSLECTVEGTSNPNLYWYRQAAGRGLQLLFYSVGIGQISSEVPQNLSASRPQDRQFILSSKKLLLSDSGFYLCAWSGRGGYTFGSGTRLTVV.

Note on this clone: This same CDR3 is encoded by further DNA sequences in the sample. V usage is TRBV4-1 and J usage is TRBJ2-5; 7 nucleotides agree with TRBD2. V lost 1 base and J lost 5; bases outside the gene matches: 4. Germline values: CDR1 MGHRA, CDR2 YSYEKL. The CDR3 has 14 residues. The CDR3: CASSQGLASETQYF. Here the CDR3 DNA reads TGCGCCAGCAGCCAAGGACTAGCTTCGGAGACCCAGTACTTC.

This chain uses TRBV7-2 with TRBJ1-5; TRBD1 agrees at 7 bases. The trim removed 5 bases at V and 6 bases at J, leaving 7 bases unmatched. The CDR3 length is 14 residues. Per germline, CDR1 SGHTA and CDR2 FQGNSA. The CDR3 DNA is TGTGCCAGCAGCCCCCGACAGGGAGGTCAGCCCCAGCATTTT. Its protein product is CASSPRQGGQPQHF.

For the CDR3, the DNA is TGTGCCAGCTCACCGGCGCAGGACACCGGGGAGCTGTTTTTT. Its translation is CASSPAQDTGELFF. The chain uses TRBV18 and TRBJ2-2; D gene unclear. The CDR3 sequence is 14 residues long. The V gene lost 3 bases and the J gene lost 3 bases, with 8 bases spanning the gap. Germline V lookup: CDR1 KGHSH, CDR2 LQKENI.

This chain joins TRBV24-1 and TRBJ2-1, with 7 bases fitting TRBD2. The CDR3 length is 13 residues. Germline lookup yields CDR1 KGHDR and CDR2 SFDVKD. V lost 3 bases to trimming and J lost 7 bases; unmatched junction nucleotides: 2. The CDR3 DNA is TGTGCCACCAGTGATGGGGGGGTGAATGAGCAGTTCTTC. Translated, it gives CATSDGGVNEQFF.

J is TRBJ1-5 and V is TRBV18; TRBD1 matches at 11 bases. The CDR3 sequence is 16 residues long. V shed 6 bases, J shed 6 bases, and the junction held 10 bases outside the gene matches. The germline V gene encodes CDR1 KGHSH and CDR2 LQKENI. The CDR3 sequence is CASSPGTGGSGQPQHF. The DNA for the CDR3 is TGTGCCAGCTCCCCCGGGACAGGGGGTTCAGGTCAGCCCCAGCATTTT.

This chain links TRBV28 with TRBJ1-1, with TRBD1 identical over 12 bases. This CDR3 is built from 15 residues. The germline CDR1 and CDR2 sequences are MDHEN and SYDVKM. J gave up 7 bases and V 5 bases, and 8 bases lay outside the gene matches. CDR3 residues: CASSLSGQGAFEAFF. In DNA, the CDR3 is TGTGCCAGCAGTCTCTCGGGACAGGGGGCTTTTGAAGCTTTCTTT.

The chain uses TRBV9 and TRBJ1-2; D perhaps matches TRBD1 (5 bases). CDR1 SGDLS and CDR2 YYNGEE come from the germline V gene. The V end was cut by 1 base, the J end by 3 bases, with 19 bases between. This CDR3 spans 17 amino acids. In nucleotides, the CDR3 is TGTGCCAGCAGCGTACCTGTCGACAGCTCCGTTGACTATGGCTACACCTTC. Translated, it gives CASSVPVDSSVDYGYTF.

This chain joins TRBV9 and TRBJ1-3; a possible D gene is TRBD1 (5 bases). The CDR3 totals 14 residues. The germline V gene has CDR1 SGDLS and CDR2 YYNGEE. V gave up 8 bases and J gave up 0 bases, with 12 bases separating them. The CDR3 protein is CASTTGSSGNTIYF. The CDR3, as DNA: TGTGCCAGTACAACAGGCTCCTCTGGAAACACCATATATTTT.

Here the CDR3 DNA reads TGTGCCAGTATGTTAGGTTCTGGCGGGCAGCCCCAGCATTTT. It codes for CASMLGSGGQPQHF. The rearrangement uses TRBV19 and TRBJ1-5; D is unclear. The CDR3 spans 14 residues. Germline-derived CDR1 and CDR2 are LNHDA and SQIVND (reference sequence). The germline V and J ends were trimmed by 7 bases and 7 bases, with 17 bases remaining between them.